This is a list of T cell receptor beta chains from one sample in a study of blood T cell repertoires in COVID-19. Produced via immunoSEQ multiplex PCR; TCRdb's table is partial and in-frame only. This sample has approximately 190,000 clones, with 80% to 90% found just once. Sequences were obtained from peripheral blood. Receptors originate from a woman between 70 and 85 years old with active or convalescent COVID-19. Both conserved end residues are part of each CDR3.

CASRMGEVSSEQYF,TRBV7-9
CASSLGLASINEQFF,TRBV5-6
CATSRSGGDYGYTF,TRBV15
CASSLATSGVAYEQYF,TRBV5-1
CASSLVRGGRDEQFF,TRBV7-2
CVSSRGTADLEPQHF,TRBV28
CASSVVATGFEAFF,TRBV9
CATSREGRGTDTQYF,TRBV15
CASSLGDRAQGYTF,TRBV5-4
CASSLLERGAYNEQFF,TRBV5-1
CASSLNSYGSGTGELFF,TRBV11-2
CASSPGLLAKNIQYF,TRBV2
CASSFGLAANTGELFF,TRBV5-1
CASRGETLSSYNEQFF,TRBV27
CASSHTATTGEQYF,TRBV4-1
CASSIARGSSYNEQFF,TRBV19
CASRVGRYETQYF,TRBV7-8
CASSPQGGAIQYF,TRBV18
CASLRERGSYNEQFF,TRBV28
CAISESKVGGAGNQPQHF,TRBV10-3
CASSRKGGNYEQYF,TRBV19
CASAVGVNTIYF,TRBV2
CASSRAEGSYNSPLHF,TRBV18
CASSLPIGGKGTEAFF,TRBV5-4
CASSQATPQADTQYF,TRBV14
CASSKGQGRGSPLHF,TRBV18
CASSLMGAGAETQYF,TRBV7-3
CASSLSGGRAGGELFF,TRBV27
CASSQIVGAGRNQPQHF,TRBV4-1
CASSPSGSSNEKLFF,TRBV7-9
CASSGVASRGAEQFF,TRBV9
CASMGGAGVNTEAFF,TRBV19
CASSIGTGFIYEQYF,TRBV19
CASSESHPLIAGADTQYF,TRBV25-1
CASSQDTGNPYEQYF,TRBV4-2
CASSYRQVGELFF,TRBV6-5
CASSTLTSGRIETQYF,TRBV19
CASGPSGFNEKLFF,TRBV12-5
CASSIPGMRTEAFF,TRBV19